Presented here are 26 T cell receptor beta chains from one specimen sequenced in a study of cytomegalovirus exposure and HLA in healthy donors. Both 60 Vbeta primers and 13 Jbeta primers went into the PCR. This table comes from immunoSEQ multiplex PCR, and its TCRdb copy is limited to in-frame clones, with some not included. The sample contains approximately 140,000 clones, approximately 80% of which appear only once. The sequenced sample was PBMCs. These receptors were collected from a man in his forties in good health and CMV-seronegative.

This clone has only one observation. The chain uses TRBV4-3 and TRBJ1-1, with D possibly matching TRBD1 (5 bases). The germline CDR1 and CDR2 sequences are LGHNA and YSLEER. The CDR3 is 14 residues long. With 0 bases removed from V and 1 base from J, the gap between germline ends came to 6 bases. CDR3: CASSQDTGNTEAFF. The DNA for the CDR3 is TGCGCCAGCAGCCAAGATACAGGGAACACTGAAGCTTTCTTT.

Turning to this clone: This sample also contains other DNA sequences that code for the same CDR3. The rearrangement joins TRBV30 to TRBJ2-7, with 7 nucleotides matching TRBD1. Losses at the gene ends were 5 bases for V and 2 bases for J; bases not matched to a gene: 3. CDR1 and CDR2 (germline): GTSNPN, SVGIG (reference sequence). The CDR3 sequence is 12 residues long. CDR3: CAWSGTAYEQYF. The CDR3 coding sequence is TGTGCCTGGTCCGGGACAGCCTACGAGCAGTACTTC.

Written as DNA, the CDR3 is TGCAGCGTTAGTACGGGGGGCGAGCAGTACTTC. It codes for CSVSTGGEQYF. V and J are TRBV29-1 and TRBJ2-5, with 7 positions matching TRBD2. The end of the DNA fits TRBJ2-7 better, so the J call may be wrong. The CDR3 consists of 11 residues. Germline V CDR1 and CDR2: SQVTM, ANQGSEA.

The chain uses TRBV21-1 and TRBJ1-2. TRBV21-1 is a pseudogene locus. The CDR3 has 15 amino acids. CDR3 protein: CASSKFRDFCYGYTF. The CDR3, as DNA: TGTGCCAGCAGCAAATTCCGGGACTTTTGCTATGGCTACACCTTC.

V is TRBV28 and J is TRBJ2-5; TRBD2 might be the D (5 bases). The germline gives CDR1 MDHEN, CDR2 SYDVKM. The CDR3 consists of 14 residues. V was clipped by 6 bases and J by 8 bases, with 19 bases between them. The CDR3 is CASSSGVSGVTQYF. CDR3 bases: TGTGCCAGCAGCTCCGGAGTATCCGGGGTAACCCAGTACTTC.

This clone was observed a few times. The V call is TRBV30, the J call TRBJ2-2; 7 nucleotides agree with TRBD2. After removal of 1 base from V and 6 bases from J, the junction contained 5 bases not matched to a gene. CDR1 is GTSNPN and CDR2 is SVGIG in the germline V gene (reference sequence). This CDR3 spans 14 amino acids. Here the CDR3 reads CAWSGPRGAGELFF. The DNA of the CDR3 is TGTGCCTGGAGTGGACCCCGGGGGGCCGGGGAGCTGTTTTTT.

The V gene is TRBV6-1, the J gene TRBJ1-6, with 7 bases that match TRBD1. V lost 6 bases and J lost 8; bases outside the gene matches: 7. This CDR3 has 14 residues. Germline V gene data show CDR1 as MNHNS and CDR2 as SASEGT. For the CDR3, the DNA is TGTGCCAGCAGGGTCGGGACAGTAGATTCACCCCTCCACTTT. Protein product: CASRVGTVDSPLHF.

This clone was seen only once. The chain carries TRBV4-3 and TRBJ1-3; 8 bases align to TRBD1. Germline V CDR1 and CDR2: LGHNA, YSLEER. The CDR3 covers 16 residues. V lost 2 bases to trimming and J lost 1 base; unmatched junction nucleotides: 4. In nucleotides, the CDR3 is TGCGCCAGCAGCCAATCAACAGGGGGATCTGGAAACACCATATATTTT. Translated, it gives CASSQSTGGSGNTIYF.

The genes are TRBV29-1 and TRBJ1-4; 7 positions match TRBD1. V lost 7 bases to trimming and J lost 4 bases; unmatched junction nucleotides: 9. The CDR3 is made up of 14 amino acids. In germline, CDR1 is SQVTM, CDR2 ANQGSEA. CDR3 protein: CSGQNRGHNEKLFF. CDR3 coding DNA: TGCAGCGGACAGAACAGGGGCCATAATGAAAAACTGTTTTTT. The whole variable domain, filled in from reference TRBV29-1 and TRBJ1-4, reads SAVISQKPSRDICQRGTSLTIQCQVDSQVTMMFWYRQQPGQSLTLIATANQGSEATYESGFVIDKFPISRPNLTFSTLTVSNMSPEDSSIYLCSGQNRGHNEKLFFGSGTQLSVL.

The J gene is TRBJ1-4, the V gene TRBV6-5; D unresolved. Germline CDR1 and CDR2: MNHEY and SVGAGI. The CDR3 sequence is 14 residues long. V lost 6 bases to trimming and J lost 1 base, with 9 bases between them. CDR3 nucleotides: TGTGCCAGCAGCGCGACGGGAACTAATGAAAAACTGTTTTTT. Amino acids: CASSATGTNEKLFF.

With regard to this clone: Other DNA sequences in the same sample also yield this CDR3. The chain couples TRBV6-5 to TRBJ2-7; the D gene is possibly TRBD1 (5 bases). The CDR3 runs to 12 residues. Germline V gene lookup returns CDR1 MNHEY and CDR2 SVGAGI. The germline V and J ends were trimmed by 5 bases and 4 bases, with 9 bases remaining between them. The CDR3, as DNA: TGTGCCAGCAGTCCCCAGGGTTACGAGCAGTACTTC. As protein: CASSPQGYEQYF.

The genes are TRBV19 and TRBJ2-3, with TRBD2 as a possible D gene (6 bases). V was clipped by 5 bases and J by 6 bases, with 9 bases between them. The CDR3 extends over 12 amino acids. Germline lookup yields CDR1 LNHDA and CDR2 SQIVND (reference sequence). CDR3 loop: CASSLGRDTQYF. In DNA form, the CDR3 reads TGTGCCAGTAGTCTGGGGAGGGATACGCAGTATTTT. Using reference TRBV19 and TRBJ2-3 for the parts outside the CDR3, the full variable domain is DGGITQSPKYLFRKEGQNVTLSCEQNLNHDAMYWYRQDPGQGLRLIYYSQIVNDFQKGDIAEGYSVSREKKESFPLTVTSAQKNPTAFYLCASSLGRDTQYFGPGTRLTVL.

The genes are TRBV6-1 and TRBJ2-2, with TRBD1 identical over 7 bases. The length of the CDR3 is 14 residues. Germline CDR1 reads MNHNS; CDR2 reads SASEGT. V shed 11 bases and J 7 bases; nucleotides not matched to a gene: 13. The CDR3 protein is CAPTENRGSGELFF. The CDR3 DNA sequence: TGTGCCCCGACAGAGAACAGGGGTAGCGGGGAGCTGTTTTTT.

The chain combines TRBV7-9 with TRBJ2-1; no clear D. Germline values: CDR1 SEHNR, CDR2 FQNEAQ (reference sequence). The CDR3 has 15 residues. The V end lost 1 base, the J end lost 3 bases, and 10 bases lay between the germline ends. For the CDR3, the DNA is TGTGCCAGCAGCTTAGGCGACTCCTACTACAATGAGCAGTTCTTC. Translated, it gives CASSLGDSYYNEQFF. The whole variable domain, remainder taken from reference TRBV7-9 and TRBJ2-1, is DTGVSQNPRHKITKRGQNVTFRCDPISEHNRLYWYRQTLGQGPEFLTYFQNEAQLEKSRLLSDRFSAERPKGSFSTLEIQRTEQGDSAMYLCASSLGDSYYNEQFFGPGTRLTVL.

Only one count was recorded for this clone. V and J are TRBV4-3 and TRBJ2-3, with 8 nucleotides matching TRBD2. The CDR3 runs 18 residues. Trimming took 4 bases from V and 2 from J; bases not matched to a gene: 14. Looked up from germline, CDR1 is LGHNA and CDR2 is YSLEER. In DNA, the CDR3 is TGCGCCAGCAGCCTCCGGTGGGACGGGGGGGACCTCACAGATACGCAGTATTTT. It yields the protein CASSLRWDGGDLTDTQYF.

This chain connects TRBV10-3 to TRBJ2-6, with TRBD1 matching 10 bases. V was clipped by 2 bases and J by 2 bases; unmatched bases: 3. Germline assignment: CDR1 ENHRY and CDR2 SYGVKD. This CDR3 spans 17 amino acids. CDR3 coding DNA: TGTGCCATCAGTGAGCGACAGGGGGCCGCTGGGGCCAACGTCCTGACTTTC. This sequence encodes CAISERQGAAGANVLTF.

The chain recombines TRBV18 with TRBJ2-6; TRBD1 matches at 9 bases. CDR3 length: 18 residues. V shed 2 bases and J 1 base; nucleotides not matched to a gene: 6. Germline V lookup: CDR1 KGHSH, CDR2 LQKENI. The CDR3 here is CASSPTGGEVSGANVLTF. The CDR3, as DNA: TGTGCCAGCTCACCAACAGGGGGCGAAGTTTCTGGGGCCAACGTCCTGACTTTC.

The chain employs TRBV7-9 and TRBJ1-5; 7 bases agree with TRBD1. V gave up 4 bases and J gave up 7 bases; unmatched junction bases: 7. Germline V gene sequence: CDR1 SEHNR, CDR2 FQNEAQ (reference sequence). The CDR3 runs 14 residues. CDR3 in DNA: TGTGCCAGCAGCTCAGACAGGGCGGAGCAGCCCCAGCATTTT. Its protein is CASSSDRAEQPQHF. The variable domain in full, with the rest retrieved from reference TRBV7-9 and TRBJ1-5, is DTGVSQNPRHKITKRGQNVTFRCDPISEHNRLYWYRQTLGQGPEFLTYFQNEAQLEKSRLLSDRFSAERPKGSFSTLEIQRTEQGDSAMYLCASSSDRAEQPQHFGDGTRLSIL.

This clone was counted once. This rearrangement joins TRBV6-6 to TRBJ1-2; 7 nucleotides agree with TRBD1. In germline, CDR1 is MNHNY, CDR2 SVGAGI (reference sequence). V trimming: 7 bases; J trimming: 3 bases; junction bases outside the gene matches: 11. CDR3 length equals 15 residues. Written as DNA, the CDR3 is TGTGCCAGCAACAACCCCGGCCAGGGGGACTATGGCTACACCTTC. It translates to CASNNPGQGDYGYTF.

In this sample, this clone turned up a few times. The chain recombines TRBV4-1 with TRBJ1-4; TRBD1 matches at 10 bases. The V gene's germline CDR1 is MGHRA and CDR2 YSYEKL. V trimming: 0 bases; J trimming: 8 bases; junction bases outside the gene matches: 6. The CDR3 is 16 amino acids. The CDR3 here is CASSQDSRDRGEKLFF. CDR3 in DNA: TGCGCCAGCAGCCAAGATAGCCGGGACAGGGGCGAAAAACTGTTTTTT.

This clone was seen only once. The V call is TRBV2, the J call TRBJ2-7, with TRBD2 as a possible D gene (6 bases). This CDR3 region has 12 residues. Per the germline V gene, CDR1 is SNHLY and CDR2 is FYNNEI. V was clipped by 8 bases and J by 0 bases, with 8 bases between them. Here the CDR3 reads CASAGYSYEQYF. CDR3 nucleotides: TGTGCCAGCGCGGGATACTCCTACGAGCAGTACTTC. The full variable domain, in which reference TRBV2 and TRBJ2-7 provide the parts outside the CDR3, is EPEVTQTPSHQVTQMGQEVILRCVPISNHLYFYWYRQILGQKVEFLVSFYNNEISEKSEIFDDQFSVERPDGSNFTLKIRSTKLEDSAMYFCASAGYSYEQYFGPGTRLTVT.

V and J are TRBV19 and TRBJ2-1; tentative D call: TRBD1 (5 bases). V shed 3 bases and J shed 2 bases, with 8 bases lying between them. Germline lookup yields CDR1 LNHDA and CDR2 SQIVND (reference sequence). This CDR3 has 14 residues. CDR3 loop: CASSIATAYNEQFF. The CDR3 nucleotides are TGTGCCAGTAGTATTGCGACAGCCTACAATGAGCAGTTCTTC.

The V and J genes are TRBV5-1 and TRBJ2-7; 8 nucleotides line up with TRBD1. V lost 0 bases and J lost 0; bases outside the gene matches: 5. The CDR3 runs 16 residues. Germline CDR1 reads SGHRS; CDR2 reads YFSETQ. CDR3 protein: CASSLVPGTGSYEQYF. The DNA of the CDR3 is TGCGCCAGCAGCTTGGTACCGGGGACAGGCTCCTACGAGCAGTACTTC.

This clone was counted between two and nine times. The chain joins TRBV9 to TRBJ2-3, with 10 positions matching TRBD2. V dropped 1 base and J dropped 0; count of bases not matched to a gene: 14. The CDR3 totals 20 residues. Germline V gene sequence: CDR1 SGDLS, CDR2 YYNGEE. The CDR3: CASSVLAGAHHTSSTDTQYF. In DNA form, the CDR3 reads TGTGCCAGCAGCGTACTAGCGGGAGCCCACCACACTTCTAGCACAGATACGCAGTATTTT.

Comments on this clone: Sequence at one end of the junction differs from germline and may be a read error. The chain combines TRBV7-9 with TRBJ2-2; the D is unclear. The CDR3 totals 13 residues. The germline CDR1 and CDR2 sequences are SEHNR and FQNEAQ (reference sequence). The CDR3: CSSTQSVAGELFF. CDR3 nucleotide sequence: TGTTCCAGCACCCAGTCTGTGGCCGGGGAGCTGTTTTTT.

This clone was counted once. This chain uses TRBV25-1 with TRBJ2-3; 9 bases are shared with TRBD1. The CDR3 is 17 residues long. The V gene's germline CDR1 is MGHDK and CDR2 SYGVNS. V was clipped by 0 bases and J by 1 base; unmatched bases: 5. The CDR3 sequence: CASSEYYRTGGTDTQYF. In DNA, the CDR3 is TGTGCCAGCAGTGAATATTACCGGACAGGGGGCACAGATACGCAGTATTTT.